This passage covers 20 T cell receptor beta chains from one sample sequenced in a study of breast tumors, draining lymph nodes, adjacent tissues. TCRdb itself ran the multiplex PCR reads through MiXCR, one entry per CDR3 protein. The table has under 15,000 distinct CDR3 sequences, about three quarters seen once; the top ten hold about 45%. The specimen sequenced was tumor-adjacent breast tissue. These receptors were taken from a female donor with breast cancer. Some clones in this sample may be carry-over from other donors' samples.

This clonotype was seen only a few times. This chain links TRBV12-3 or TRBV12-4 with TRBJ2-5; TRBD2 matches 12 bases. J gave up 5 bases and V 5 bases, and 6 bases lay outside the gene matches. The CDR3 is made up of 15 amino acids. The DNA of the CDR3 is TGTGCCAGCAGTGTAACTAGCGGGAGGTCGGAGACCCAGTACTTC. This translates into CASSVTSGRSETQYF.

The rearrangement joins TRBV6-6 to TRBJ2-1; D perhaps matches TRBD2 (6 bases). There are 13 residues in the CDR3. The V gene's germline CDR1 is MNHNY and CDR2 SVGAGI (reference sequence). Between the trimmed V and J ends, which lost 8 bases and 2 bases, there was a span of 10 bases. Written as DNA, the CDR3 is TGTGCCAGCGGAGGGCCGGCCTACAATGAGCAGTTCTTC. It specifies CASGGPAYNEQFF.

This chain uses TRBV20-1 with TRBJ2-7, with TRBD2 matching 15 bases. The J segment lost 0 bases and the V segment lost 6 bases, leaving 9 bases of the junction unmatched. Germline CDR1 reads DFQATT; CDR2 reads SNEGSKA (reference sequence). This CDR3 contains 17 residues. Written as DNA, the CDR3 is TGCAGTGCCCACGGACTAGCGGGAGGGTCTAGCTCCTACGAGCAGTACTTC. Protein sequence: CSAHGLAGGSSSYEQYF.

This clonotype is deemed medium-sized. CDR3 nucleotides: TGTGCCAGCAGCTTAAACACCAGAAATGAAAAACTGTTTTTT. Translating it yields CASSLNTRNEKLFF. The chain is built from TRBV7-9 and TRBJ1-4, with D uncertain. V lost 2 bases, J lost 5 bases, and 9 bases lay in between. CDR3 length: 14 amino acids. Germline V gives CDR1 SEHNR, CDR2 FQNEAQ (reference sequence).

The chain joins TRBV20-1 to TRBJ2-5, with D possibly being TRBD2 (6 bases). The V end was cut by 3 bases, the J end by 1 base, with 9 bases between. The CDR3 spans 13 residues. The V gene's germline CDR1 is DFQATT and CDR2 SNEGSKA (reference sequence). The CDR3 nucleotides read TGCAGTGCTAGCGCCGGGGGCCAAGAGACCCAGTACTTC. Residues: CSASAGGQETQYF.

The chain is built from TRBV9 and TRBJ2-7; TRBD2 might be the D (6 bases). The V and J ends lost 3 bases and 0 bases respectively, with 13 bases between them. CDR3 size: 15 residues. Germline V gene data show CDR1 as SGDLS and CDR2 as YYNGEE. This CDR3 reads CASSGTDYFSYEQYF. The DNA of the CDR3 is TGTGCCAGCAGCGGGACGGACTACTTCTCCTACGAGCAGTACTTC.

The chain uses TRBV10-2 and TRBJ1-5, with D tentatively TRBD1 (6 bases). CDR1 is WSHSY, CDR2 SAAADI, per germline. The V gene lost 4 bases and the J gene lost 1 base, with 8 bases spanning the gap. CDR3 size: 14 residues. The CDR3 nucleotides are TGCGCCAGCAGTGGCACAGGGAGCAATCAGCCCCAGCATTTT. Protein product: CASSGTGSNQPQHF.

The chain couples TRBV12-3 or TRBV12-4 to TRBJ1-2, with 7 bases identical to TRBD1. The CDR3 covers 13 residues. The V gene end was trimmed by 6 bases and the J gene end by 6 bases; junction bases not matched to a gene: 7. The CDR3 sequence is CASSRLTGDGYTF. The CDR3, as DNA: TGTGCCAGCAGCCGGCTCACAGGGGATGGCTACACCTTC.

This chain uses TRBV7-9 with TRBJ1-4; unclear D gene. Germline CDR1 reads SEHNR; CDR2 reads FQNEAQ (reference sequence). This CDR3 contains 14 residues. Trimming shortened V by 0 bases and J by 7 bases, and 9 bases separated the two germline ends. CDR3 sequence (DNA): TGTGCCAGCAGCTTAGCGTCAGACGTTGAAAAACTGTTTTTT. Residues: CASSLASDVEKLFF. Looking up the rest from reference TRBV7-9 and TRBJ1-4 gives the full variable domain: DTGVSQNPRHKITKRGQNVTFRCDPISEHNRLYWYRQTLGQGPEFLTYFQNEAQLEKSRLLSDRFSAERPKGSFSTLEIQRTEQGDSAMYLCASSLASDVEKLFFGSGTQLSVL.

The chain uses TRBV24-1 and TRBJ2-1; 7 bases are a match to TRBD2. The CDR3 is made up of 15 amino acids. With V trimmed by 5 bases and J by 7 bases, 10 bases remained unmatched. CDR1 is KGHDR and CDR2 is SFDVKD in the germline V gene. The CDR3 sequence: CATSAVGEGRNEQFF. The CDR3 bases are TGTGCCACCAGTGCCGTGGGGGAGGGGAGGAATGAGCAGTTCTTC.

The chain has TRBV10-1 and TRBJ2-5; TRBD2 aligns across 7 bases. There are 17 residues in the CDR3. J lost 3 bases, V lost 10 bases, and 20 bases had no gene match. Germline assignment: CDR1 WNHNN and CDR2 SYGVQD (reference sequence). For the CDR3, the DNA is TGCGCCATCGGGATCCGGGACTACAGAACCGATGAAGAGACCCAGTACTTC. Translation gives CAIGIRDYRTDEETQYF.

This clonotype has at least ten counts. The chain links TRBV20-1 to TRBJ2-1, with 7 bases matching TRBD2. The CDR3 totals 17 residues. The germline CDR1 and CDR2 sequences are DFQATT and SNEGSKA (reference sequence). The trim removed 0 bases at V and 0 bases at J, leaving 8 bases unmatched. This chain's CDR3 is CSARESELAYSYNEQFF. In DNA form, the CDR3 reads TGCAGTGCTAGAGAGAGCGAACTAGCGTACTCCTACAATGAGCAGTTCTTC.

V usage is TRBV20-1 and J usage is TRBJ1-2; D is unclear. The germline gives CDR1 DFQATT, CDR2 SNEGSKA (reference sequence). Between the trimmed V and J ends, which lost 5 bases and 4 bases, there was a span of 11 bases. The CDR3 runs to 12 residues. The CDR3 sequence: CSASQRPYGYTF. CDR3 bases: TGCAGTGCTTCCCAAAGACCCTATGGCTACACCTTC.

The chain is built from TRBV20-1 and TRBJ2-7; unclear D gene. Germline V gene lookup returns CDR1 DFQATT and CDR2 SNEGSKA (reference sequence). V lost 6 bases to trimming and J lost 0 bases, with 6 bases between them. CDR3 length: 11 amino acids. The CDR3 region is CSALISYEQYF. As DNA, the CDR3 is TGCAGTGCCCTGATCTCCTACGAGCAGTACTTC.

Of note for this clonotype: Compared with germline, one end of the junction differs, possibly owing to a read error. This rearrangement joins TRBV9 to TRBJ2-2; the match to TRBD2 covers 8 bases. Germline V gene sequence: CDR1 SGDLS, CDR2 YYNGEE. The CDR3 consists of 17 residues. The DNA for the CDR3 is TGTACCAGCAGCCCGGGGGGGGGGGGCGGGAACACCGGGGAGCTGTTTTTT. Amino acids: CTSSPGGGGGNTGELFF.

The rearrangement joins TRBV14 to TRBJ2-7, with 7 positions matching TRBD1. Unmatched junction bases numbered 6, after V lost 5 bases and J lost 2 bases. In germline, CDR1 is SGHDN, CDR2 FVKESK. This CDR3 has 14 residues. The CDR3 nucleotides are TGTGCCAGCAGCGCCCGGACAGGCCCCTACGAGCAGTACTTC. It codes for CASSARTGPYEQYF. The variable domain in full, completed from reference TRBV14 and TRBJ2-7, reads EAGVTQFPSHSVIEKGQTVTLRCDPISGHDNLYWYRRVMGKEIKFLLHFVKESKQDESGMPNNRFLAERTGGTYSTLKVQPAELEDSGVYFCASSARTGPYEQYFGPGTRLTVT.

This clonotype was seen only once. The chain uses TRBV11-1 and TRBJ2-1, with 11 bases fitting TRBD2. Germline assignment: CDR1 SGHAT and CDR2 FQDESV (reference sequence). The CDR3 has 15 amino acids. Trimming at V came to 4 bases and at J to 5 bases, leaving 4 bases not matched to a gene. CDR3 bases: TGTGCCAGCAGCTCCGGGACTAGCGGAAACAATGAGCAGTTCTTC. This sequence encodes CASSSGTSGNNEQFF.

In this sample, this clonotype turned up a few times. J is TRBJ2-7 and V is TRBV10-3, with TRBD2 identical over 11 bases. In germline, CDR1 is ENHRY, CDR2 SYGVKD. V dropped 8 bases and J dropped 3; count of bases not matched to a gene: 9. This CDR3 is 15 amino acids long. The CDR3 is CAIGESGTSGYEQYF. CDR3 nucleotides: TGTGCCATCGGCGAATCCGGGACTAGCGGCTACGAGCAGTACTTC.

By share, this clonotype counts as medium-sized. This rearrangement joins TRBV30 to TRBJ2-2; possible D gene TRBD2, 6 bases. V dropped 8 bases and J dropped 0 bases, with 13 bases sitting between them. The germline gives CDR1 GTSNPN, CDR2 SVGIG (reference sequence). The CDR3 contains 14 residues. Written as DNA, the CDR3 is TGTGCCCTTTCCGGGGGAACGAACACCGGGGAGCTGTTTTTT. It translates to CALSGGTNTGELFF.

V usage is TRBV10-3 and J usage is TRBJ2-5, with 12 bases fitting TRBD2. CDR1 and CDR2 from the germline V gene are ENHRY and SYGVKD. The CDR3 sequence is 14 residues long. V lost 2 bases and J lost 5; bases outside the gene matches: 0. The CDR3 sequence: CAISETSGGETQYF. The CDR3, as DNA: TGTGCCATCAGTGAGACTAGCGGGGGGGAGACCCAGTACTTC.